This entry concerns a single T cell receptor beta chain. As yet, its antigen is unknown. Patients having uncontrolled infection, another autoimmune disease, pregnancy or lactation were not included. The data were taken from a study of T cells in Graves' hyperthyroidism and ophthalmopathy. Study outcomes and limitations: In simple terms, a model built on 13 V-J features told ophthalmopathy apart from stable hyperthyroidism. Prediction of ophthalmopathy progression came a median 6.5 months pre-onset. Within blood appeared most thyroid clonotypes that had expanded above 0.001.

The CDR3 sequence is 13 residues long. V was clipped by 6 bases and J by 1 base, with 10 bases between them. Regions amplified from RNA transcripts were the TCR beta CDR3 regions. RT-PCR in the first round (using the HTBI primer set) targeted the TCR CDR3. Using its own MiXCR run on the multiplex PCR reads, TCRdb lists one record per CDR3 protein. The sample carries hundreds of thousands of distinct CDR3 sequences, just under 20% recorded once. This chain links TRBV12-3 or TRBV12-4 with TRBJ2-7; D is possibly TRBD1 (6 bases). The receptor was derived from a man between 40 and 49 years old with Graves' ophthalmopathy. Sequencing was performed on blood. The CDR3 sequence is CASRYRESYEQYF. DNA of the CDR3: TGTGCCAGCAGATACAGGGAGTCCTACGAGCAGTACTTC.